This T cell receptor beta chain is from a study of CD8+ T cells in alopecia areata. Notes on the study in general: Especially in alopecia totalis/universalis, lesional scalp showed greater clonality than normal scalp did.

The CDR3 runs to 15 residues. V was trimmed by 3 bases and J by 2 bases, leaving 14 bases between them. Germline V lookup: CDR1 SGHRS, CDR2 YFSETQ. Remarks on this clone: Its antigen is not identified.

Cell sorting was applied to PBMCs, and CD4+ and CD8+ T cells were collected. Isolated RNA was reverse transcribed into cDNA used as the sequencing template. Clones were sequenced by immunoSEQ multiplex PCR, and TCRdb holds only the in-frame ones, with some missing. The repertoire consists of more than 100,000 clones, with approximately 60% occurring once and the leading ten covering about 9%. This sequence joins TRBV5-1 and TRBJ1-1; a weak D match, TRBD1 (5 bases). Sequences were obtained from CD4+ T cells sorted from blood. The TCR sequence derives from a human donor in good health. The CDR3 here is CASSSLGRQNTEAFF. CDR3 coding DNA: TGCGCCAGCAGCTCCCTGGGACGGCAAAACACTGAAGCTTTCTTT.